The 10 T cell receptor beta chains listed next were all sequenced from one sample in a study of T cell responses to AZD1222 COVID-19 vaccine. Some clones are missing from TCRdb's copy, which holds only in-frame ones; the method was immunoSEQ multiplex PCR. The table includes some 130,000 clones, under 95% detected once. The sample here was peripheral blood, taken 28 days after the second AZD1222 dose. Receptors originate from an adult who received the AZD1222 COVID-19 vaccine.

The chain carries TRBV5-1 and TRBJ2-3; D is ambiguous. Germline lookup yields CDR1 SGHRS and CDR2 YFSETQ. V was pared by 0 bases and J by 0 bases, with 8 bases between. The CDR3 is made up of 15 amino acids. In DNA form, the CDR3 reads TGCGCCAGCAGCTTGGCCCCAGGCAGCACAGATACGCAGTATTTT. It yields the protein CASSLAPGSTDTQYF.

The chain joins TRBV19 to TRBJ2-1; the match to TRBD2 covers 11 bases. J was trimmed by 2 bases and V by 3 bases; bases with no gene match: 3. CDR1 and CDR2 (germline): LNHDA, SQIVND (reference sequence). The CDR3 has 16 amino acids. The CDR3 DNA is TGTGCCAGTAGTATGACTAGCGGGATGGCCTACAATGAGCAGTTCTTC. It yields the protein CASSMTSGMAYNEQFF.

A single count supports this clone. The chain combines TRBV19 with TRBJ1-2, with D unclear. The germline CDR1 and CDR2 sequences are LNHDA and SQIVND (reference sequence). Trimming removed 5 bases from V and 4 bases from J, with 11 bases in between. The CDR3 covers 13 residues. The CDR3 loop reads CASSPGVAYGYTF. The CDR3 region has the DNA TGTGCCAGTAGTCCCGGTGTTGCCTATGGCTACACCTTC.

A word on this clone: The sample contains more than one DNA sequence encoding this CDR3. V is TRBV18 and J is TRBJ1-2, with D maybe TRBD1 (5 bases). Trimming pared 3 bases from V and 3 bases from J, leaving 8 bases between. The CDR3 runs 13 residues. Looked up from germline, CDR1 is KGHSH and CDR2 is LQKENI. The CDR3 DNA sequence: TGTGCCAGCTCACCCGGGGGGGACTATGGCTACACCTTC. This sequence encodes CASSPGGDYGYTF.

V usage is TRBV6-5 and J usage is TRBJ1-2; D might be TRBD1 (6 bases). This CDR3 is built from 14 residues. The germline CDR1 and CDR2 sequences are MNHEY and SVGAGI. The ends were cut back, 2 bases at V and 5 bases at J, with 12 bases in the middle. CDR3 nucleotides: TGTGCCAGCAGTTACCAGACAGGCCCATATGGCTACACCTTC. As protein: CASSYQTGPYGYTF.

The rearrangement joins TRBV7-9 to TRBJ2-2; 9 bases map to TRBD2. The CDR3 totals 15 residues. Germline V gene lookup returns CDR1 SEHNR and CDR2 FQNEAQ (reference sequence). After removal of 0 bases from V and 4 bases from J, the junction contained 0 bases not matched to a gene. CDR3 loop: CASSLALAGTGELFF. Here the CDR3 DNA reads TGTGCCAGCAGCTTAGCACTAGCGGGCACCGGGGAGCTGTTTTTT.

In its sample, this clone was seen a few times. The J gene is TRBJ2-2, the V gene TRBV2; the D is unclear. This CDR3 contains 11 residues. Looked up from germline, CDR1 is SNHLY and CDR2 is FYNNEI. V dropped 9 bases and J dropped 5 bases, with 7 bases sitting between them. DNA for the CDR3: TGTGCCAGTCTTTCGACCGGGGAGCTGTTTTTT. It yields the protein CASLSTGELFF. The full variable domain, in which reference TRBV2 and TRBJ2-2 provide the parts outside the CDR3, is EPEVTQTPSHQVTQMGQEVILRCVPISNHLYFYWYRQILGQKVEFLVSFYNNEISEKSEIFDDQFSVERPDGSNFTLKIRSTKLEDSAMYFCASLSTGELFFGEGSRLTVL.

V and J are TRBV2 and TRBJ1-4, with D possibly TRBD1 on 6 matching bases. The CDR3 is 13 amino acids. From germline, CDR1 is SNHLY and CDR2 FYNNEI. V was trimmed by 10 bases and J by 8 bases, leaving 17 bases between them. The CDR3 DNA sequence: TGTGCCAACCCGAGCGGGGGCCGGGAAAAACTGTTTTTT. It yields the protein CANPSGGREKLFF.

The V gene is TRBV7-9, the J gene TRBJ2-3; possible D gene TRBD2, 6 bases. The CDR3 sequence is 13 residues long. V was clipped by 7 bases and J by 1 base, with 9 bases between them. The V gene's germline CDR1 is SEHNR and CDR2 FQNEAQ (reference sequence). DNA of the CDR3: TGTGCCAGCACCGCTAGCGGCACAGATACGCAGTATTTT. It yields the protein CASTASGTDTQYF. Complete variable domain (other parts from reference TRBV7-9 and TRBJ2-3): DTGVSQNPRHKITKRGQNVTFRCDPISEHNRLYWYRQTLGQGPEFLTYFQNEAQLEKSRLLSDRFSAERPKGSFSTLEIQRTEQGDSAMYLCASTASGTDTQYFGPGTRLTVL.

This chain connects TRBV6-5 to TRBJ1-2; D is perhaps TRBD1 (6 bases). The V gene lost 6 bases and the J gene lost 4 bases, with 12 bases spanning the gap. Germline V CDR1 and CDR2: MNHEY, SVGAGI. This CDR3 is built from 13 residues. The CDR3 here is CASSNGQFYGYTF. CDR3 bases: TGTGCCAGCAGCAACGGACAGTTCTATGGCTACACCTTC.